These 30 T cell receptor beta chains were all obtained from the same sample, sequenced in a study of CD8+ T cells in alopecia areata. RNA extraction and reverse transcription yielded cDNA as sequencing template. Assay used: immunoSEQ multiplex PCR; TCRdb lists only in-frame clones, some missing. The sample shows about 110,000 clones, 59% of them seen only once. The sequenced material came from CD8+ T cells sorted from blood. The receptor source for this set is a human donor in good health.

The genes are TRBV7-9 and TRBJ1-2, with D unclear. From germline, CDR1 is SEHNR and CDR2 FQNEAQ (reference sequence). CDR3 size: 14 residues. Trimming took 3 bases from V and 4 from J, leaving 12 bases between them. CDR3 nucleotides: TGTGCCAGCAGCTTTCCTGGAGGTGCCTATGGCTACACCTTC. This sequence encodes CASSFPGGAYGYTF.

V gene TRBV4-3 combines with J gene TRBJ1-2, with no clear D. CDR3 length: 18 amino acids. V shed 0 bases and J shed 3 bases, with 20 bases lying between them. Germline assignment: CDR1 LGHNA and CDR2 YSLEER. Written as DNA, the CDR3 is TGCGCCAGCAGCCAAGATTTTGACAACGGTCTATCCTACTATGGCTACACCTTC. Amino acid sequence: CASSQDFDNGLSYYGYTF.

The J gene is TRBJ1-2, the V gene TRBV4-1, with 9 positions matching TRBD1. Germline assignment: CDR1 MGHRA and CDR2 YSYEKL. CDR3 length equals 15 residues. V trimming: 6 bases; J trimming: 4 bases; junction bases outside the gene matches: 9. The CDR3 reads CASRTPTGGTYGYTF. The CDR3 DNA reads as TGCGCCAGCAGAACGCCAACAGGGGGCACCTATGGCTACACCTTC.

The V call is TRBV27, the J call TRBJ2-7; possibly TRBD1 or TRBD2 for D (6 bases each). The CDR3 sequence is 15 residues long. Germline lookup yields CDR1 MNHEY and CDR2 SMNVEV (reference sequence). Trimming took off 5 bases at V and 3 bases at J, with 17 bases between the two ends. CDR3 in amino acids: CASSPLSGALYEQYF. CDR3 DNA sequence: TGTGCCAGCAGTCCTCTGTCGGGGGCCCTCTACGAGCAGTACTTC.

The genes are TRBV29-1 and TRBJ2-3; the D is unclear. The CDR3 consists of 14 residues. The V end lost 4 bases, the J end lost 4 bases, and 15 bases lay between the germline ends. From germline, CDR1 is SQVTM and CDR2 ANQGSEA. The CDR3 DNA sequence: TGCAGCGTTGGTGCCCGACGGGTACCAGATACGCAGTATTTT. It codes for CSVGARRVPDTQYF.

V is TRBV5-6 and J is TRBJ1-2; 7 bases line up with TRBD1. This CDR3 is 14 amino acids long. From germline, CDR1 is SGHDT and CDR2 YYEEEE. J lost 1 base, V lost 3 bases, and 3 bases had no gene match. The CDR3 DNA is TGTGCCAGCAGCTCGGACAGGATTAACTATGGCTACACCTTC. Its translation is CASSSDRINYGYTF.

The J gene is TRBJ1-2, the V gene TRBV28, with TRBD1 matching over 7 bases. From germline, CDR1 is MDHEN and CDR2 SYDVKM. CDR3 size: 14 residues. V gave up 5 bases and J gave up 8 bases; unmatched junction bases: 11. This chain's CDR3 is CASSTPGGVRGYTF. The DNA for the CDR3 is TGTGCCAGCAGTACCCCAGGGGGAGTACGCGGCTACACCTTC.

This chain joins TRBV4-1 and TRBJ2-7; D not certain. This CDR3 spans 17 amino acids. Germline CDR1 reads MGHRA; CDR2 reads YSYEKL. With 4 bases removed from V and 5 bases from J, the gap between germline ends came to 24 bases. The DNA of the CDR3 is TGCGCCAGCAGCCCGCCCCTACAGTTACGGAGTCCTAACGAGCAGTACTTC. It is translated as CASSPPLQLRSPNEQYF.

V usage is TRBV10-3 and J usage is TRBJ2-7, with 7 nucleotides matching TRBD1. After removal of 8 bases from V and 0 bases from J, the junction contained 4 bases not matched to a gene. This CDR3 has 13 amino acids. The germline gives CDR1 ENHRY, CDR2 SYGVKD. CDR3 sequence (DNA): TGTGCCATCGGACAGGATCGCTCCTACGAGCAGTACTTC. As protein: CAIGQDRSYEQYF.

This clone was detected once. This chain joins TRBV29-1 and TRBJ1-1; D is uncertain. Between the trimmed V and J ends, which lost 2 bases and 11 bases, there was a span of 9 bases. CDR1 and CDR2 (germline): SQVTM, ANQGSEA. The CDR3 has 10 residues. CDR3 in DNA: TGCAGCGTTGAATCTGCACAGGCTTTCTTT. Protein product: CSVESAQAFF.

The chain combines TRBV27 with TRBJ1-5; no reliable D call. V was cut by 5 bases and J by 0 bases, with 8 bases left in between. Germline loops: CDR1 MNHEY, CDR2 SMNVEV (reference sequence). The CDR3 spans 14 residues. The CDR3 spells CASSPIYSNQPQHF. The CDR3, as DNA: TGTGCCAGCAGTCCCATATATAGCAATCAGCCCCAGCATTTT.

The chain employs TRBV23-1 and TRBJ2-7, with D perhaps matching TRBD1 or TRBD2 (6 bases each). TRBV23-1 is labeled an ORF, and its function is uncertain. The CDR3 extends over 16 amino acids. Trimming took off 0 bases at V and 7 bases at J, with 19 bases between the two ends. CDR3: CASSQSAGHRGGEQYF. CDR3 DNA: TGCGCCAGCAGTCAATCGGCGGGACACCGTGGTGGAGAGCAGTACTTC.

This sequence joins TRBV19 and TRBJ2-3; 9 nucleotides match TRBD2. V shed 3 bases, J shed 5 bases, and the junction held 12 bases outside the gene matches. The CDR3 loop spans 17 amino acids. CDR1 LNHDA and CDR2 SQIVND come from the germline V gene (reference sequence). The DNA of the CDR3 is TGTGCCAGTAGTATCGATAGCGGGGGTGTTAAGGAAGATACGCAGTATTTT. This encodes CASSIDSGGVKEDTQYF.

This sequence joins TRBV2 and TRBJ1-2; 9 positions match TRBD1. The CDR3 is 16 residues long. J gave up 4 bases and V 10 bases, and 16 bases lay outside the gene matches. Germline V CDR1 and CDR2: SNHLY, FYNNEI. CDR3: CATPLRGQGPGYGYTF. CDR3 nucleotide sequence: TGTGCCACCCCGTTAAGGGGACAGGGTCCTGGCTATGGCTACACCTTC. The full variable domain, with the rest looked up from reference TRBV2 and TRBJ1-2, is EPEVTQTPSHQVTQMGQEVILRCVPISNHLYFYWYRQILGQKVEFLVSFYNNEISEKSEIFDDQFSVERPDGSNFTLKIRSTKLEDSAMYFCATPLRGQGPGYGYTFGSGTRLTVV.

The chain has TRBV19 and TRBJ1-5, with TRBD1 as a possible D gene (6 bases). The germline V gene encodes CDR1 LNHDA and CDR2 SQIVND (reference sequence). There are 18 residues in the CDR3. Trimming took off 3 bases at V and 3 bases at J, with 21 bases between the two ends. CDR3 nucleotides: TGTGCCAGTAGTATCGACCCCCGGGACACCGACCTCAATCAGCCCCAGCATTTT. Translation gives CASSIDPRDTDLNQPQHF.

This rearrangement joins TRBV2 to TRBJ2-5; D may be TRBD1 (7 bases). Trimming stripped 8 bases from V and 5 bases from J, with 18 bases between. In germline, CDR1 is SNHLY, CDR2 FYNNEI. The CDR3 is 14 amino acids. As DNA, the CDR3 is TGTGCCAGCTCACCTGGACAGGCGGGGGAGACCCAGTACTTC. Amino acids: CASSPGQAGETQYF.

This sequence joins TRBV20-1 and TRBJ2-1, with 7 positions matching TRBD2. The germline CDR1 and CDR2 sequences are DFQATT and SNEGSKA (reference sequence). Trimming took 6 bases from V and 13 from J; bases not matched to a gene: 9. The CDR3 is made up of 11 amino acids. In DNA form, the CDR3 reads TGCAGTGCCACGACCGGGACTATACAGTTCTTC. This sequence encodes CSATTGTIQFF.

CDR3 protein: CSVLRWGQGRNYGYTF. The DNA of the CDR3 is TGCAGCGTTCTAAGATGGGGACAGGGAAGAAACTATGGCTACACCTTC. The chain is built from TRBV29-1 and TRBJ1-2; TRBD1 aligns across 9 bases. Germline assignment: CDR1 SQVTM and CDR2 ANQGSEA. CDR3 length: 16 residues. J was trimmed by 2 bases and V by 5 bases; bases with no gene match: 12.

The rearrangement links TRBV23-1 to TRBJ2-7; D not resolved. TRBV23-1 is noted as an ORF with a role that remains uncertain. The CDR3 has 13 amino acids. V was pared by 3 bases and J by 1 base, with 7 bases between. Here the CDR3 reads CASSHTRSYEQYF. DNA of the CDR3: TGCGCCAGCAGTCATACCAGGTCCTACGAGCAGTACTTC.

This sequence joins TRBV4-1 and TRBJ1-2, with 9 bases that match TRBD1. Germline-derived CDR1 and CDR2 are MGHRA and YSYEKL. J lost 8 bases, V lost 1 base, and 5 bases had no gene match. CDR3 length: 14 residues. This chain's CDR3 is CASSQVGQGGGYTF. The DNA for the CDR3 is TGCGCCAGCAGCCAAGTGGGACAGGGAGGCGGCTACACCTTC.

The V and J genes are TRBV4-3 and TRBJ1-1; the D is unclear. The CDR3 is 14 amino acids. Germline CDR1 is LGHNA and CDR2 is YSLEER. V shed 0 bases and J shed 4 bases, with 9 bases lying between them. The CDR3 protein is CASSQDWSGTEAFF. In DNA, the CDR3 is TGCGCCAGCAGCCAAGATTGGAGTGGCACTGAAGCTTTCTTT.

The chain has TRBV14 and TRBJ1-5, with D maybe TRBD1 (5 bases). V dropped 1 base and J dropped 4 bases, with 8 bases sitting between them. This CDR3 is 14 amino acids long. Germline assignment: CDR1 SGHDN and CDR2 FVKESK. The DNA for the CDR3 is TGTGCCAGCAGCCAAGGAGGGGTTAATCAGCCCCAGCATTTT. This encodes CASSQGGVNQPQHF.

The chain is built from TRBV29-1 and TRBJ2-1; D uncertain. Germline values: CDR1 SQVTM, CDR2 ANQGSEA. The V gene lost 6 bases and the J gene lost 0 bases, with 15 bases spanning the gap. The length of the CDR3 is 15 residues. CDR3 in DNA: TGCAGCGTGGAGTATGGGAAACGCTCCTACAATGAGCAGTTCTTC. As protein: CSVEYGKRSYNEQFF.

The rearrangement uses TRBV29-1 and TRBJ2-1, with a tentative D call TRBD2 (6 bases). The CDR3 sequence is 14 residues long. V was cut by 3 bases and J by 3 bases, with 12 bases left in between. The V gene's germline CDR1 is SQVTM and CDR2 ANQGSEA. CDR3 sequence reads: CSVDGGLGYNEQFF. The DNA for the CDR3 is TGCAGCGTTGACGGGGGACTGGGCTACAATGAGCAGTTCTTC.

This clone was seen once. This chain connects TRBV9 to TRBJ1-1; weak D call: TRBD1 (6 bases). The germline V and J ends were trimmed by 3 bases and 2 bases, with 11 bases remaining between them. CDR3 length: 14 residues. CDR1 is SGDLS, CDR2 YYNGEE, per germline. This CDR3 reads CASSGGGLNTEAFF. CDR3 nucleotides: TGTGCCAGCAGCGGAGGGGGACTTAACACTGAAGCTTTCTTT.

The CDR3 sequence: CASSLGSREQFF. In DNA, the CDR3 is TGTGCCAGCAGCTTAGGTTCCAGGGAGCAGTTCTTC. The chain joins TRBV7-8 to TRBJ2-1, with D unclear. V was trimmed by 1 base and J by 10 bases, leaving 8 bases between them. This CDR3 contains 12 residues. The germline V gene has CDR1 SGHVS and CDR2 FQNEAQ.

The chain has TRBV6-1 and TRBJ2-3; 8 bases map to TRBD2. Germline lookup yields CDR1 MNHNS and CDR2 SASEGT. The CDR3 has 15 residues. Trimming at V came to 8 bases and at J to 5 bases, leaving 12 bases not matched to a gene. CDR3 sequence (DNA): TGTGCCAGCGCGACCGGGGGGGCCCTCCGAGATACGCAGTATTTT. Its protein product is CASATGGALRDTQYF.

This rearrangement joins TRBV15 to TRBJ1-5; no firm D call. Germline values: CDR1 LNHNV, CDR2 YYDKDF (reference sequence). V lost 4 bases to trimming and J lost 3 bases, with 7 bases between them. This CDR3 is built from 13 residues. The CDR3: CATSNVTNQPQHF. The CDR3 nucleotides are TGTGCCACCAGCAATGTTACCAATCAGCCCCAGCATTTT.

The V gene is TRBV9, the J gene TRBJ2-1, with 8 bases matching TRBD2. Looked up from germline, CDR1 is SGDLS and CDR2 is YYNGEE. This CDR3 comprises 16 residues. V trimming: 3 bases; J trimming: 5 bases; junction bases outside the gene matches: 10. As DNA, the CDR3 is TGTGCCAGCAGCGGCCAACGGGGGGGCACCCACAATGAGCAGTTCTTC. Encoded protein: CASSGQRGGTHNEQFF.

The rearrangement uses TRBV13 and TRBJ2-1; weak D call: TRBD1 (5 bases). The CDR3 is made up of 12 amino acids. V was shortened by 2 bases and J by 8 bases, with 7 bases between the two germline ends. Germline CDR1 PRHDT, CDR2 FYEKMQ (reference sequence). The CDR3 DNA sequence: TGTGCCAGCAGCTTACAGGGCTATGAGCAGTTCTTC. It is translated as CASSLQGYEQFF.